This T cell receptor beta chain was captured by sequencing in a study of post-analysis software for immune sequencing data. Study in general: Some patients lacked subtype; others had relapsing-remitting, secondary progressive or progressive-relapsing disease. Overall study results and limits: Strong co-clustering by F measure was evident for samples that had been prepared in the same batch. Controls had lower frequencies than patients of four or five TRBV segments, which included TRBV5-6, TRBV5-1 and TRBV20-1. Versus controls, multiple sclerosis patients showed significantly lower diversity (normalized Chao1).

Tagging with unique molecular identifiers was a feature of the TCR beta cDNA libraries. From roughly 1 to 10 million T cells, roughly 0.5 million cDNA molecules were obtained. One entry per CDR3 protein, called by TCRdb with MiXCR from the PCR reads. The sample lists hundreds of thousands of distinct CDR3 sequences; 35% to 45% were seen once. The CDR3 loop spans 14 amino acids. Germline loops: CDR1 DFQATT, CDR2 SNEGSKA (reference sequence). Trimming cost V 5 bases and J 9 bases; bases outside gene matches: 8. This clonotype was seen a handful of times. Its target is unknown. V gene TRBV20-1 combines with J gene TRBJ2-1; TRBD2 matches at 12 bases. Sequences were obtained from blood. The receptor comes from a girl aged 2-9 years with multiple sclerosis. CDR3 in DNA: TGCAGTGCTCCCGGACTAGCGGGATTTGGTGAGCAGTTCTTC. This encodes CSAPGLAGFGEQFF.